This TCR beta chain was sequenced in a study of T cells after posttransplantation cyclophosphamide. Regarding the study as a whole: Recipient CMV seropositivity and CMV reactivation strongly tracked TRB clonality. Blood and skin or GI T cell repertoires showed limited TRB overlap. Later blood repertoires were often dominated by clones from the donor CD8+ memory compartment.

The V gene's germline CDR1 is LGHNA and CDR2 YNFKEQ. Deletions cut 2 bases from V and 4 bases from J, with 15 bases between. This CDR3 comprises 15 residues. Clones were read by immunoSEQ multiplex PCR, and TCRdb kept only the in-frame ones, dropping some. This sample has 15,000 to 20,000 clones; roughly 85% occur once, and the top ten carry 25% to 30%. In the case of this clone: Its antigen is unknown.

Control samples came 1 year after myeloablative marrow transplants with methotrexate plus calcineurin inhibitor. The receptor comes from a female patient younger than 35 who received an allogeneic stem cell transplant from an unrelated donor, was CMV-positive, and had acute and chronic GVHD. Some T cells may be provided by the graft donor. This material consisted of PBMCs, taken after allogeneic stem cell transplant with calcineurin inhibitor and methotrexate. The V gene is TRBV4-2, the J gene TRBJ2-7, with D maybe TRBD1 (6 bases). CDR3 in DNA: TGTGCCAGCAGCCAATCCCGGGAAGGGGGTTACGAGCAGTACTTC. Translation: CASSQSREGGYEQYF.